The rows below give T cell receptor beta chains drawn from one sample of a study of blood T cell repertoires in COVID-19. Clones were sequenced by immunoSEQ multiplex PCR, and TCRdb holds only the in-frame ones, with some missing. The table has 100,000 to 150,000 clones, less than 90% seen once; the top ten hold 7.9%. The material sequenced was peripheral blood. These receptors came from a man between 65 and 80 years old who had recovered from COVID-19. Both conserved end residues are part of each CDR3. The order of the fields is clone size, D gene, J gene, V gene, CDR3 protein, CDR3 DNA. The D gene is left open where the match is weak. Rows give clone size only sometimes, using once, few, many, or a class for an expanded clone.

. TRBD2 TRBJ2-1 TRBV6-6 CASSLAGPGNEQFF TGTGCCAGCAGTTTAGCGGGACCCGGCAATGAGCAGTTCTTC
. . TRBJ2-3 TRBV3-1/TRBV3-2 CASSQPETDTQYF TGTGCCAGCAGCCAGCCAGAAACAGATACGCAGTATTTT
. . TRBJ2-3 TRBV18 CASSPAASSDTQYF TGTGCCAGCTCACCAGCGGCTAGCTCAGATACGCAGTATTTT
. . TRBJ2-5 TRBV5-1 CASRPTTGQQETQYF TGCGCCAGCAGACCTACAACAGGCCAACAAGAGACCCAGTACTTC
. TRBD1 TRBJ1-1 TRBV5-4 CASSYGQGGVRTEAFF TGTGCCAGCAGCTATGGACAGGGGGGAGTAAGGACTGAAGCTTTCTTT
few TRBD1 TRBJ1-3 TRBV2 CASSFDRVAGNTIYF TGTGCCAGCAGTTTTGACAGGGTAGCTGGAAACACCATATATTTT
. . TRBJ1-2 TRBV5-1 CASSLAPRGGYTF TGCGCCAGCAGCTTGGCCCCCCGGGGTGGCTACACCTTC
. TRBD1 TRBJ2-2 TRBV5-6 CASSWRGTGGDTGELFF TGTGCCAGCAGCTGGAGAGGGACAGGGGGAGATACCGGGGAGCTGTTTTTT
few TRBD2 TRBJ2-1 TRBV19 CASTTPPGLAGANEQFF TGTGCCAGCACGACCCCCCCGGGACTAGCGGGAGCCAATGAGCAGTTCTTC
. . TRBJ2-1 TRBV15 CATSRGDNNEQFF TGTGCCACCAGCCGCGGGGATAACAATGAGCAGTTCTTC
. . TRBJ1-1 TRBV5-1 CASGPRPGMNTEAFF TGCGCCAGCGGACCTAGGCCAGGGATGAACACTGAAGCTTTCTTT
. . TRBJ2-5 TRBV5-4 CASSLETQSLETQYF TGTGCCAGCAGCCTTGAGACTCAATCCCTGGAGACCCAGTACTTC
. . TRBJ2-5 TRBV10-3 CAISDILGGRGTETQYF TGTGCCATCAGTGATATTCTCGGGGGGCGCGGTACTGAGACCCAGTACTTC
. TRBD1 TRBJ2-7 TRBV3-1/TRBV3-2 CASSQGTGATYEQYF TGTGCCAGCAGCCAAGGGACAGGAGCGACCTACGAGCAGTACTTC
. TRBD1 TRBJ1-1 TRBV19 CASREGAPNTEAFF TGTGCCAGTAGGGAGGGGGCGCCTAACACTGAAGCTTTCTTT
. . TRBJ1-1 TRBV6-5 CASTTLVGGTEAFF TGTGCCAGCACCACGCTGGTAGGAGGGACTGAAGCTTTCTTT
few . TRBJ1-5 TRBV5-1 CASSPGAWDGNQPQHF TGCGCCAGCAGCCCGGGAGCCTGGGACGGCAATCAGCCCCAGCATTTT
. . TRBJ1-5 TRBV5-6 CASSRARVQPQHF TGTGCCAGCAGCCGGGCGAGGGTTCAGCCCCAGCATTTT
. TRBD2 TRBJ2-7 TRBV28 CASSFRALAGIEQYF TGTGCCAGCAGTTTTAGGGCACTAGCGGGAATCGAGCAGTACTTC
. . TRBJ2-7 TRBV5-1 CASSEQGYTYEQYF TGCGCCAGCAGCGAGCAGGGCTACACCTACGAGCAGTACTTC
. . TRBJ1-1 TRBV28 CASSLPLLNTEAFF TGTGCCAGCAGTTTACCTCTTTTGAACACTGAAGCTTTCTTT
. . TRBJ1-3 TRBV7-9 CASSFQGRNTIYF TGTGCCAGCAGCTTTCAGGGTAGAAACACCATATATTTT
. TRBD1 TRBJ1-2 TRBV5-4 CASSFAGGPPTYTF TGTGCCAGCAGCTTCGCAGGGGGCCCACCCACCTACACCTTC
. . TRBJ1-1 TRBV2 CASKVQANTEAFF TGTGCCAGCAAAGTCCAGGCGAACACTGAAGCTTTCTTT
. TRBD1 TRBJ2-7 TRBV10-3 CAIKTGTGDGEQYF TGTGCCATCAAGACCGGGACAGGGGATGGCGAGCAGTACTTC
. . TRBJ1-1 TRBV28 CASSSYGNTEAFF TGTGCCAGCTCGTCCTACGGGAACACTGAAGCTTTCTTT
. . TRBJ2-5 TRBV12-3/TRBV12-4 CASSLQETQYF TGTGCCAGCAGTCTCCAAGAGACCCAGTACTTC
. . TRBJ2-5 TRBV20-1 CSASYRRTVETQYF TGCAGTGCTAGTTATCGGAGGACGGTGGAGACCCAGTACTTC
. . TRBJ2-7 TRBV11-2 CASSLQLSGSYEQYF TGTGCCAGCAGCTTACAATTATCCGGCTCCTACGAGCAGTACTTC
once . TRBJ1-4 TRBV5-1 CASSLSPQEGWEKLFF TGCGCCAGCAGCTTATCTCCCCAGGAGGGTTGGGAAAAACTGTTTTTT
. TRBD2 TRBJ2-2 TRBV28 CASTTHRGGELFF TGTGCCAGCACCACGCACCGGGGGGGAGAGCTGTTTTTT
. . TRBJ2-2 TRBV28 CASSSPTGFANTGELFF TGTGCCAGCAGTTCCCCGACGGGGTTCGCGAACACCGGGGAGCTGTTTTTT
. . TRBJ2-7 TRBV5-6 CASTRVGTYEQYF TGTGCCAGCACACGTGTGGGCACCTACGAGCAGTACTTC
once TRBD1 TRBJ1-1 TRBV18 CASSPGDRKGPEAFF TGTGCCAGCTCACCGGGGGACAGAAAAGGCCCTGAAGCTTTCTTT
. . TRBJ1-2 TRBV19 CASRGGGSNYGYTF TGTGCCAGTAGGGGAGGGGGATCTAACTATGGCTACACCTTC
. TRBD2 TRBJ2-7 TRBV5-4 CASSPQRGALGEQYF TGTGCCAGCAGCCCGCAGCGGGGGGCCCTGGGGGAGCAGTACTTC
few TRBD1 TRBJ1-2 TRBV6-6 CASSRQGASDGYTF TGTGCCAGCAGTCGACAGGGGGCGAGCGATGGCTACACCTTC
. . TRBJ2-3 TRBV7-2 CASSLRPFGGSDTQYF TGTGCCAGCAGCTTACGCCCGTTCGGGGGATCAGATACGCAGTATTTT
. . TRBJ1-6 TRBV7-8 CASSFETANSPLHF TGTGCCAGCAGCTTTGAGACAGCAAATTCACCCCTCCACTTT
. TRBD1 TRBJ1-5 TRBV6-4 CASSRTGDQPQHF TGTGCCAGCTCCCGAACAGGGGATCAGCCCCAGCATTTT
. . TRBJ2-1 TRBV7-3 CASSQEAGSYNEQFF TGTGCCAGCAGCCAAGAAGCCGGTTCCTACAATGAGCAGTTCTTC
. . TRBJ2-5 TRBV12-1 CASSFGGQGISQTQYF TGTGCCAGCAGCTTTGGTGGGCAGGGGATAAGTCAGACCCAGTACTTC
. TRBD2 TRBJ2-1 TRBV5-1 CASSRGLAAYNEQFF TGCGCCAGCAGCCGGGGACTAGCGGCCTACAATGAGCAGTTCTTC
. . TRBJ1-1 TRBV29-1 CSVGHQDTEAFF TGCAGCGTTGGACACCAAGATACTGAAGCTTTCTTT
. TRBD2 TRBJ2-2 TRBV3-1/TRBV3-2 CASSQVGSGGDTGELFF TGTGCCAGCAGCCAAGTGGGGAGCGGGGGGGACACCGGGGAGCTGTTTTTT
. TRBD2 TRBJ2-7 TRBV7-9 CASRPRLAGGPKLGEQYF TGTGCCAGCAGGCCGAGACTAGCGGGAGGGCCAAAATTGGGCGAGCAGTACTTC
. . TRBJ2-7 TRBV7-2 CASSARGGAYEQYF TGTGCCAGCAGCGCCCGTGGCGGGGCCTACGAGCAGTACTTC
. TRBD1 TRBJ1-4 TRBV2 CASRSAGQRNEKLFF TGTGCCAGCAGATCCGCGGGACAGCGTAATGAAAAACTGTTTTTT
. TRBD2 TRBJ2-3 TRBV5-1 CASSLGLAASTDTQYF TGCGCCAGCAGCTTAGGACTAGCTGCAAGCACAGATACGCAGTATTTT
. TRBD1 TRBJ2-2 TRBV11-3 CASSGGQGTNTGELFF TGTGCCAGCAGCGGGGGACAGGGCACGAACACCGGGGAGCTGTTTTTT
. . TRBJ1-1 TRBV5-8 CASSLRNRREAFF TGTGCCAGCAGCTTGAGGAATCGGAGGGAAGCTTTCTTT
. TRBD1 TRBJ2-1 TRBV9 CASSVGWDSYNEQFF TGTGCCAGCAGCGTAGGTTGGGACAGCTACAATGAGCAGTTCTTC
. . TRBJ1-3 TRBV5-1 CASSGRGGSGNTIYF TGCGCCAGCAGCGGGCGCGGGGGCTCTGGAAACACCATATATTTT
. . TRBJ1-1 TRBV28 CASSLNRGRGTEAFF TGTGCCAGCAGTTTAAATCGGGGCAGGGGCACTGAAGCTTTCTTT